Listed below are T cell receptor beta chains from one sample, sequenced in a study of cytomegalovirus exposure and HLA in healthy donors. Sequencing used immunoSEQ multiplex PCR; TCRdb keeps in-frame clones, though not all of them. The data hold 150,000 to 200,000 clones, with 65% to 85% observed a single time. The sequencing sample was made of PBMCs. These receptors all come from a man aged 35-49 years in good health and CMV-seropositive. Each CDR3 is given with its conserved first and last residue. D genes are given only for firm matches. The size of a clone is reported for some rows only, either as once, few or many, or as a class for expanded clones.

j_call,d_call,v_call,clone_size,cdr3_aa,cdr3_nt
TRBJ1-6,TRBD1,TRBV19,-,CASSMFGQGDSPLHF,TGTGCCAGTAGTATGTTTGGACAGGGAGATTCACCCCTCCACTTT
TRBJ2-1,-,TRBV6-5,-,CASSPSQGSEQFF,TGTGCCAGCAGTCCATCACAGGGAAGTGAGCAGTTCTTC
TRBJ1-5,-,TRBV19,once,CASSIQYQPQHF,TGTGCCAGTAGTATCCAATATCAGCCCCAGCATTTT
TRBJ1-6,-,TRBV19,-,CASKTRGNKDSPLHF,TGTGCCAGTAAAACTAGGGGGAACAAGGATTCACCCCTCCACTTT
TRBJ1-1,-,TRBV7-8,-,CASSPRQQHEAFF,TGTGCCAGCAGCCCTAGACAGCAACACGAAGCTTTCTTT
TRBJ2-5,TRBD1,TRBV2,-,CASTDPRGQIQETQYF,TGTGCCAGCACCGACCCTAGGGGGCAGATCCAAGAGACCCAGTACTTC
TRBJ1-5,-,TRBV7-9,-,CASSLAQLGGNQPQHF,TGTGCCAGCAGCTTAGCACAGCTGGGGGGGAATCAGCCCCAGCATTTT
TRBJ1-1,TRBD1,TRBV5-4,-,CASSRQGRPNTEAFF,TGTGCCAGCAGCCGACAGGGGCGCCCAAACACTGAAGCTTTCTTT
TRBJ2-4,TRBD1,TRBV5-3,few,CARSLGVRGISLLAKNIQYF,TGTGCCAGAAGCTTGGGGGTCAGGGGGATTTCCCTATTAGCCAAAAACATTCAGTACTTC
TRBJ1-2,-,TRBV7-2,-,CASSLPGVGGYTF,TGTGCCAGCAGCTTACCAGGGGTAGGTGGCTACACCTTC
TRBJ2-2,-,TRBV25-1,few,CATSGTGELFF,TGTGCCACCTCAGGCACCGGGGAGCTGTTTTTT
TRBJ1-1,-,TRBV7-8,few,CASSLFGGGHTEAFF,TGTGCCAGCAGCTTATTCGGGGGGGGGCACACTGAAGCTTTCTTT
TRBJ2-7,TRBD1,TRBV6-5,once,CASSYRSGTGYEQYF,TGTGCCAGCAGTTACAGATCGGGGACAGGGTACGAGCAGTACTTC
TRBJ2-5,TRBD1,TRBV5-1,-,CASSLTGTGRETQYF,TGCGCCAGCAGCTTGACCGGGACAGGGAGGGAGACCCAGTACTTC
TRBJ2-1,-,TRBV19,-,CASSARTYTRNEQFF,TGTGCCAGTAGTGCCCGGACTTACACCAGGAATGAGCAGTTCTTC
TRBJ2-7,-,TRBV5-6,-,CASSSRGGLPYEQYF,TGTGCCAGCAGCTCGAGGGGGGGGCTCCCCTACGAGCAGTACTTC
TRBJ1-5,-,TRBV5-6,few,CASSLYRESNQPQHF,TGTGCCAGCAGCTTGTACAGGGAAAGCAATCAGCCCCAGCATTTT
TRBJ2-2,-,TRBV27,-,CASSFRLEGTGELFF,TGTGCCAGCAGTTTTAGACTAGAGGGGACCGGGGAGCTGTTTTTT
TRBJ2-7,TRBD1,TRBV5-6,-,CASSAGTGPYEQYF,TGTGCCAGCAGCGCCGGGACAGGGCCCTACGAGCAGTACTTC
TRBJ2-3,-,TRBV4-2,-,CASQGGQVSTDTQYF,TGTGCCAGCCAGGGTGGGCAGGTTAGCACAGATACGCAGTATTTT
TRBJ2-1,-,TRBV7-9,-,CASSQGTIPSSEQFF,TGTGCCAGCAGCCAGGGGACTATTCCCAGCAGTGAGCAGTTCTTC
TRBJ2-5,TRBD2,TRBV25-1,-,CASSGPSGGKETQYF,TGTGCCAGCAGTGGACCTAGCGGGGGTAAAGAGACCCAGTACTTC
TRBJ1-2,TRBD1,TRBV19,-,CASRAGGQGAFGYTF,TGTGCCAGTAGAGCTGGCGGACAGGGGGCGTTTGGCTACACCTTC
TRBJ1-4,-,TRBV9,-,CASSVATRQEKLFF,TGTGCCAGCAGCGTAGCTACGAGACAAGAAAAACTGTTTTTT
TRBJ1-1,-,TRBV5-1,-,CASSPTTLNTEAFF,TGCGCCAGCAGCCCGACGACACTTAACACTGAAGCTTTCTTT
TRBJ1-1,-,TRBV5-6,-,CASSFGNTEAFF,TGTGCCAGCAGCTTCGGGAACACTGAAGCTTTCTTT
TRBJ1-4,-,TRBV6-1,once,CASRDKPTNEKLFF,TGTGCCAGCAGGGACAAACCCACTAATGAAAAACTGTTTTTT
TRBJ1-1,-,TRBV27,-,CASSFRQENTEAFF,TGTGCCAGCAGTTTCCGTCAGGAGAACACTGAAGCTTTCTTT
TRBJ2-4,TRBD1,TRBV11-3,once,CASSSGTGATKNIQYF,TGTGCCAGCAGCTCCGGGACAGGGGCAACCAAAAACATTCAGTACTTC
TRBJ2-5,-,TRBV18,-,CASSPSLGIQETQYF,TGTGCCAGCTCACCATCGTTGGGCATCCAAGAGACCCAGTACTTC
TRBJ1-1,-,TRBV15,-,CATSRDLQAEAFF,TGTGCCACCAGCAGAGATCTACAGGCTGAAGCTTTCTTT
TRBJ2-7,TRBD1,TRBV5-4,-,CASSLPGTGSYKQYF,TGTGCCAGCAGCCTTCCCGGGACAGGGAGTTATAAGCAGTACTTC
TRBJ1-5,-,TRBV7-8,-,CASSTIQVGQPQHF,TGTGCCAGCAGTACCATACAGGTTGGGCAGCCCCAGCATTTT
TRBJ2-3,-,TRBV9,-,CASSLQAFVSTDTQYF,TGTGCCAGCAGCTTACAGGCGTTTGTGAGCACAGATACGCAGTATTTT
TRBJ1-1,-,TRBV29-1,-,CSVEGHLDTEAFF,TGCAGCGTTGAGGGACACCTTGACACTGAAGCTTTCTTT
TRBJ2-5,TRBD1,TRBV18,few,CASSPTGGPETQYF,TGTGCCAGCTCACCGACAGGGGGTCCGGAGACCCAGTACTTC
TRBJ2-2,-,TRBV13,-,CASSFLQANTGELFF,TGTGCCAGCAGCTTTTTACAGGCGAACACCGGGGAGCTGTTTTTT
TRBJ2-7,-,TRBV13,-,CASSLGPDEQYF,TGTGCCAGCAGCTTAGGTCCCGACGAGCAGTACTTC